These 32 T cell receptor beta chains were all obtained from the same sample, sequenced in a study of T-cell reconstitution after alpha-beta-depleted transplantation in children. It was with unique molecular identifiers that the TCRbeta library was prepared. One entry per CDR3 protein, called by TCRdb with MiXCR from the PCR reads. The profile covers hundreds of thousands of distinct CDR3 sequences, with approximately 15% appearing a single time and 0.85% to 1.3% taken by the ten largest. The sequences come from PBMCs from the stem cell graft donor, collected from the stem cell graft. Receptors originate from a human donor who donated a stem cell graft to a child with acute myeloid leukemia.

The rearrangement joins TRBV12-3 or TRBV12-4 to TRBJ1-1; possible D gene TRBD1, 5 bases. The CDR3 consists of 14 residues. Trimming left V 10 bases short and J 3 bases short, with 18 bases between. Here the CDR3 DNA reads TGTGCCACCGCCACTGCGGAAGGGGACACTGAAGCTTTCTTT. This gives the protein CATATAEGDTEAFF.

The chain recombines TRBV12-3 or TRBV12-4 with TRBJ1-1; D gene uncertain. V was trimmed by 7 bases and J by 3 bases, leaving 18 bases between them. The CDR3 contains 15 residues. This CDR3 reads CASTPPDGRHTEAFF. The CDR3 nucleotides read TGTGCCAGCACCCCCCCCGACGGACGGCACACTGAAGCTTTCTTT.

This clonotype has just a few counts. The genes are TRBV12-3 or TRBV12-4 and TRBJ2-2; 7 positions agree with TRBD1. This CDR3 has 17 amino acids. J was trimmed by 0 bases and V by 6 bases; bases with no gene match: 10. CDR3 nucleotide sequence: TGTGCCAGCAGATTTAATCCGGGACAGACGAACACCGGGGAGCTGTTTTTT. This codes for CASRFNPGQTNTGELFF.

This clonotype showed up many times. The V gene is TRBV7-2, the J gene TRBJ1-4; no reliable D call. Trimming left V 5 bases short and J 8 bases short, with 9 bases between. CDR1 SGHTA and CDR2 FQGNSA come from the germline V gene. The CDR3 is 12 residues long. The CDR3 reads CASSDLGEKLFF. The CDR3 DNA sequence: TGTGCCAGCAGCGATCTAGGGGAAAAACTGTTTTTT.

This clonotype occurred a few times. The J gene is TRBJ1-1, the V gene TRBV9; D not certain. The CDR3 runs 15 residues. CDR1 and CDR2 (germline): SGDLS, YYNGEE. V was clipped by 0 bases and J by 7 bases, with 16 bases between them. CDR3 protein: CASSVGVGGKVEAFF. In DNA form, the CDR3 reads TGTGCCAGCAGCGTAGGCGTCGGAGGGAAGGTTGAAGCTTTCTTT.

This clonotype was seen repeatedly, ten times or more. The chain carries TRBV29-1 and TRBJ2-3, with D possibly TRBD1 on 5 matching bases. This CDR3 has 12 amino acids. Germline CDR1 SQVTM, CDR2 ANQGSEA. The V end was cut by 6 bases, the J end by 2 bases, with 9 bases between. The CDR3 nucleotides are TGCAGCGTCAGGGCCGCCACAGATACGCAGTATTTT. The encoded protein is CSVRAATDTQYF.

The V call is TRBV12-3 or TRBV12-4, the J call TRBJ2-7, with TRBD1 matching 12 bases. This CDR3 has 13 residues. V gave up 1 base and J gave up 8 bases; unmatched junction bases: 0. The CDR3 DNA reads TGTGCCAGCAGTTTAGGGGACAGGGGGCAGCAGTACTTC. Amino acid sequence: CASSLGDRGQQYF.

Ten or more counts support this clonotype. The genes are TRBV20-1 and TRBJ1-6; the D gene is possibly TRBD1 (5 bases). The CDR3 sequence is 15 residues long. V was trimmed by 6 bases and J by 0 bases, leaving 12 bases between them. Germline V gene sequence: CDR1 DFQATT, CDR2 SNEGSKA (reference sequence). DNA for the CDR3: TGCAGTGCCCGGACACGGAGCTCCTATAATTCACCCCTCCACTTT. Translated, it gives CSARTRSSYNSPLHF.

The chain has TRBV7-6 and TRBJ1-1, with D perhaps TRBD1 (5 bases). The length of the CDR3 is 13 residues. CDR1 and CDR2 (germline): SGHVS, FNYEAQ. V was shortened by 6 bases and J by 6 bases, with 14 bases between the two germline ends. The DNA of the CDR3 is TGTGCCAGCAGTCAAGGGGAGGCGGCTGAAGCTTTCTTT. Amino acid sequence: CASSQGEAAEAFF.

The sample holds many counts of this clonotype. V gene TRBV20-1 combines with J gene TRBJ2-3; 9 nucleotides line up with TRBD2. Germline V lookup: CDR1 DFQATT, CDR2 SNEGSKA (reference sequence). The junction had 5 bases not matched to a gene; V was cut back by 3 bases and J by 1 base. The CDR3 is 15 amino acids. CDR3 nucleotide sequence: TGCAGTGCTAGCGGGTTAGCGGGGGGCACAGATACGCAGTATTTT. Amino acid sequence: CSASGLAGGTDTQYF.

This clonotype has only a few counts. This chain uses TRBV15 with TRBJ1-1; perhaps TRBD1 as D (5 bases). Germline V gene sequence: CDR1 LNHNV, CDR2 YYDKDF (reference sequence). This CDR3 spans 14 amino acids. V was clipped by 0 bases and J by 6 bases, with 11 bases between them. CDR3 amino acids: CATSRDEGIPEAFF. The CDR3 DNA follows: TGTGCCACCAGCAGAGATGAGGGGATACCTGAAGCTTTCTTT.

This clonotype was detected once. The chain employs TRBV21-1 and TRBJ2-3; the table's D call, TRBD1, has no DNA check behind it. TRBV21-1 is tagged as a pseudogene. This CDR3 contains 17 residues. The DNA of the CDR3 is TGTGCCAGCAGCAAAGGCAGGGGTTTGGGGGTAGCAGATACGCAGTATTTT. It translates to CASSKGRGLGVADTQYF.

This rearrangement joins TRBV5-6 to TRBJ2-5; 10 bases align to TRBD1. This CDR3 comprises 17 residues. With 4 bases clipped from V and 5 bases from J, the junction kept 14 bases outside the gene matches. Germline-derived CDR1 and CDR2 are SGHDT and YYEEEE. CDR3 loop: CASSLNPGTGVQETQYF. DNA of the CDR3: TGTGCCAGCAGCCTTAACCCCGGGACAGGGGTTCAGGAGACCCAGTACTTC.

This clonotype turned up a few times. The chain employs TRBV6-1 and TRBJ1-1; no reliable D call. With 6 bases removed from V and 1 base from J, the gap between germline ends came to 15 bases. In germline, CDR1 is MNHNS, CDR2 SASEGT. This CDR3 spans 15 amino acids. The CDR3 region is CASSPLRLKNTEAFF. CDR3 nucleotide sequence: TGTGCCAGCAGCCCCTTACGCCTCAAGAACACTGAAGCTTTCTTT.

The chain has TRBV7-9 and TRBJ2-7; perhaps D is TRBD1 or TRBD2 (6 bases each). Per germline, CDR1 SEHNR and CDR2 FQNEAQ (reference sequence). The CDR3 contains 16 residues. Trimming removed 0 bases at V and 4 bases at J, with 16 bases between. The CDR3 coding sequence is TGTGCCAGCAGCTTAGCAAACGGGGGCGCTGGTTACGAGCAGTACTTC. Its protein is CASSLANGGAGYEQYF.

This chain uses TRBV24-1 with TRBJ2-1; D could derive from TRBD1 or TRBD2 (6 bases each). The CDR3 contains 14 residues. The germline V gene has CDR1 KGHDR and CDR2 SFDVKD. V lost 8 bases and J lost 1, with 11 bases in between. This chain's CDR3 is CATIGGQSYNEQFF. DNA for the CDR3: TGTGCCACCATTGGGGGGCAGTCCTACAATGAGCAGTTCTTC.

A single count supports this clonotype. V gene TRBV6-1 combines with J gene TRBJ2-3, with TRBD2 matching over 7 bases. Germline assignment: CDR1 MNHNS and CDR2 SASEGT. This CDR3 is 16 amino acids long. Trimming removed 11 bases from V and 2 bases from J; junction bases left unmatched: 16. CDR3 nucleotide sequence: TGTGCCGGCCGGGGAGGGGAAGAAGGGGCCACAGATACGCAGTATTTT. Encoded protein: CAGRGGEEGATDTQYF.

The rearrangement links TRBV6-5 to TRBJ2-2, with 9 bases identical to TRBD2. This CDR3 region has 17 residues. Germline lookup yields CDR1 MNHEY and CDR2 SVGAGI. V shed 4 bases and J 2 bases; nucleotides not matched to a gene: 8. In DNA form, the CDR3 reads TGTGCCAGCAGTTGGGGTGTAGCGGGGGTAAACACCGGGGAGCTGTTTTTT. Translating gives CASSWGVAGVNTGELFF.

The table lists this clonotype with many counts. This sequence joins TRBV20-1 and TRBJ1-5, with TRBD1 as a possible D gene (5 bases). The CDR3 has 13 amino acids. The V gene lost 0 bases and the J gene lost 7 bases, with 10 bases spanning the gap. CDR1 is DFQATT and CDR2 is SNEGSKA in the germline V gene (reference sequence). The chain's CDR3 is CSARDRRDQPQHF. DNA of the CDR3: TGCAGTGCTAGAGATAGGAGGGACCAGCCCCAGCATTTT.

This clonotype was counted only a few times. The V and J genes are TRBV20-1 and TRBJ1-5, with a weak D call TRBD1 (6 bases). V lost 4 bases and J lost 5, with 12 bases in between. Germline V gives CDR1 DFQATT, CDR2 SNEGSKA (reference sequence). The CDR3 extends over 13 amino acids. The CDR3 DNA is TGCAGTGCTATACAGGGAGAATATCAGCCCCAGCATTTT. It specifies CSAIQGEYQPQHF.

This clonotype was seen repeatedly, ten times or more. The chain employs TRBV4-2 and TRBJ1-1, with D possibly being TRBD1 (5 bases). The CDR3 covers 15 residues. Trimming removed 1 base at V and 3 bases at J, with 12 bases between. Germline CDR1 reads LGHNA; CDR2 reads YNFKEQ. The CDR3 is CASSQGGVRDTEAFF. For the CDR3, the DNA is TGTGCCAGCAGCCAAGGGGGGGTTAGGGACACTGAAGCTTTCTTT.

The chain combines TRBV5-1 with TRBJ1-1, with a possible D match to TRBD1 (6 bases). There are 17 residues in the CDR3. Germline V gene data show CDR1 as SGHRS and CDR2 as YFSETQ. V was shortened by 2 bases and J by 0 bases, with 17 bases between the two germline ends. The DNA for the CDR3 is TGCGCCAGCAGCTTAGAGGGACAAGGAATAATGAACACTGAAGCTTTCTTT. Translation gives CASSLEGQGIMNTEAFF. Full variable domain (missing parts from reference TRBV5-1 and TRBJ1-1): KAGVTQTPRYLIKTRGQQVTLSCSPISGHRSVSWYQQTPGQGLQFLFEYFSETQRNKGNFPGRFSGRQFSNSRSEMNVSTLELGDSALYLCASSLEGQGIMNTEAFFGQGTRLTVV.

In its sample, this clonotype was seen many times. The V gene is TRBV20-1, the J gene TRBJ2-1, with D maybe TRBD2 (5 bases). The V end was cut by 1 base, the J end by 6 bases, with 13 bases between. This CDR3 is built from 14 residues. CDR1 DFQATT and CDR2 SNEGSKA come from the germline V gene (reference sequence). CDR3 nucleotide sequence: TGCAGTGCTAGAGTTTTCGGGGTCCCCAATGAGCAGTTCTTC. It yields the protein CSARVFGVPNEQFF.

The V call is TRBV4-3, the J call TRBJ2-7; D uncertain. Looked up from germline, CDR1 is LGHNA and CDR2 is YSLEER. The CDR3 runs 13 residues. V lost 4 bases and J 5 bases, leaving 12 bases between the germline ends. The CDR3 here is CASSRWLPDEQYF. In DNA, the CDR3 is TGCGCCAGCAGCCGTTGGCTACCCGACGAGCAGTACTTC.

V and J are TRBV7-2 and TRBJ1-1; TRBD1 matches 7 bases. The CDR3 has 15 amino acids. CDR1 is SGHTA, CDR2 FQGNSA, per germline. V trimming: 5 bases; J trimming: 4 bases; junction bases outside the gene matches: 10. In nucleotides, the CDR3 is TGTGCCAGCAGCCCAGACAGGGATGGATTCACTGAAGCTTTCTTT. This translates into CASSPDRDGFTEAFF.

This clonotype occurred a few times. V is TRBV5-1 and J is TRBJ2-1; possible D gene TRBD1, 6 bases. Trimming stripped 0 bases from V and 7 bases from J, with 11 bases between. Germline V lookup: CDR1 SGHRS, CDR2 YFSETQ. The CDR3 sequence is 14 residues long. The chain's CDR3 is CASSLDRERNEQFF. CDR3 nucleotide sequence: TGCGCCAGCAGCTTGGACAGGGAGAGGAATGAGCAGTTCTTC.

This clonotype was picked up a small number of times. This chain links TRBV7-9 with TRBJ2-3; TRBD2 matches 10 bases. The CDR3 consists of 16 residues. Germline V CDR1 and CDR2: SEHNR, FQNEAQ (reference sequence). The ends lost 5 bases at V and 2 bases at J; junction bases unmatched: 7. CDR3 in DNA: TGTGCCAGCAGCGGACAGCGGGGGGGCCTCACAGATACGCAGTATTTT. Its protein is CASSGQRGGLTDTQYF.

The chain links TRBV20-1 to TRBJ1-5; no reliable D call. The CDR3 has 13 residues. From germline, CDR1 is DFQATT and CDR2 SNEGSKA (reference sequence). V lost 4 bases and J lost 8, with 15 bases in between. CDR3 DNA: TGCAGTGCTACCCCTCAATTTAGGGAGCCCCAGCATTTT. Its protein product is CSATPQFREPQHF.

In its sample, this clonotype was seen many times. CDR3 amino acids: CSVEVTIGYTF. The CDR3 region has the DNA TGCAGCGTTGAAGTGACAATTGGCTACACCTTC. This rearrangement joins TRBV29-1 to TRBJ1-2; D is unresolved. The V and J ends lost 1 base and 7 bases respectively, with 7 bases between them. The CDR3 is made up of 11 amino acids. CDR1 and CDR2 from the germline V gene are SQVTM and ANQGSEA.

This clonotype was found many times. This rearrangement joins TRBV15 to TRBJ1-1; TRBD1 is a possible D gene (6 bases). With 3 bases removed from V and 2 bases from J, the gap between germline ends came to 10 bases. This CDR3 has 14 residues. CDR1 is LNHNV, CDR2 YYDKDF, per germline (reference sequence). The CDR3 sequence: CATSRVQGNTEAFF. The CDR3 DNA reads as TGTGCCACCAGCAGGGTACAGGGTAACACTGAAGCTTTCTTT.

This clonotype was seen only a few times. This sequence joins TRBV30 and TRBJ2-7; 10 bases map to TRBD2. This CDR3 comprises 15 residues. J was trimmed by 3 bases and V by 3 bases; bases with no gene match: 8. Germline CDR1 reads GTSNPN; CDR2 reads SVGIG (reference sequence). The CDR3 DNA reads as TGTGCCTGGAGGAACCTAGCGGGGGATCACTACGAGCAGTACTTC. Its translation: CAWRNLAGDHYEQYF.

This clonotype has a handful of counts. The chain recombines TRBV27 with TRBJ2-7, with 7 bases aligning to TRBD1. CDR3 size: 14 residues. The germline V gene encodes CDR1 MNHEY and CDR2 SMNVEV (reference sequence). V dropped 2 bases and J dropped 3; count of bases not matched to a gene: 4. CDR3 amino acids: CASSLGGQHYEQYV. The CDR3 DNA reads as TGTGCCAGCAGTTTAGGGGGACAGCACTACGAGCAGTACGTC.